This TCR beta chain was observed in a study of cytomegalovirus exposure and HLA in healthy donors. General study points: Highest at DRB1 and lowest at HLA-C, TCR association rates differed among HLA loci in a later analysis.

Vbeta (60) and Jbeta (13) primers were used in the PCR. Profiled with immunoSEQ multiplex PCR; TCRdb holds only in-frame clones, not every one. The sample contains around 170,000 clones, 65% to 75% of which appear only once. Trimming shortened V by 5 bases and J by 0 bases, and 10 bases separated the two germline ends. CDR1 is KGHSH and CDR2 is LQKENI in the germline V gene. This CDR3 is built from 14 residues. As for this clone: The antigen is not known.

The sample consisted of PBMCs. The TCR originated in a girl aged 5-17 years in good health and CMV-seronegative. The chain joins TRBV18 to TRBJ1-1; tentative D call: TRBD1 (5 bases). CDR3 sequence (DNA): TGTGCCAGCTCAGACAGTCTTATGAACACTGAAGCTTTCTTT. It translates to CASSDSLMNTEAFF.